This T cell receptor (beta chain) was identified in a study of type 1 regulatory T cells. Study as a whole: This in vitro CD4 product, T-allo10, is enriched for Tr1 cells and alloantigen-specific.

TCRdb ran MiXCR on the reads and lists one entry per CDR3 protein. The data hold some 15,000 distinct CDR3 sequences, with approximately 13% observed a single time. Germline CDR1 DFQATT, CDR2 SNEGSKA (reference sequence). The CDR3 consists of 11 residues. In regard to this clonotype: Its target is not known. One end of the junction is discordant with germline, which a read error may explain.

The TCR was taken from a human donor in good health. Sequenced input: cultured T cells, either the whole culture or a sorted T cell fraction (not recorded which). J is TRBJ1-2 and V is TRBV20-1; D ambiguous. The CDR3 here is CGAGPIGGYTF. The CDR3 DNA reads as TGCGGTGCAGGCCCGATTGGTGGCTACACCTTC.